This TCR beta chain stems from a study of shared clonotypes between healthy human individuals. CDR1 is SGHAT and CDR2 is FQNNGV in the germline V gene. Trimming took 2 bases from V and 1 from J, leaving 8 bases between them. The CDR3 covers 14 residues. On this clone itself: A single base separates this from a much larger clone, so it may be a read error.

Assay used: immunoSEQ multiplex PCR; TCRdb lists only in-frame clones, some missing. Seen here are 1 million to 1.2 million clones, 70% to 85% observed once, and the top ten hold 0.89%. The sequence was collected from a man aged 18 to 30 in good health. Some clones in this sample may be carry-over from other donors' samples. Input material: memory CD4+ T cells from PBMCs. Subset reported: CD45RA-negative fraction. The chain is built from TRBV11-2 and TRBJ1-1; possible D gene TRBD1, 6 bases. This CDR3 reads CASSLQGPNTEAFF. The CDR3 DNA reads TGTGCCAGCAGCTTACAGGGGCCGAACACTGAAGCTTTCTTT.